Listed below are T cell receptor beta chains from one sample, sequenced in a study of CDR3 diversity in severe acne. TCRdb analysed the PCR reads with MiXCR anew, one entry per CDR3 protein. The sample has roughly 93,000 distinct CDR3 sequences, 49% seen once. Sequences were obtained from blood. The receptors derive from a male donor with severe acne vulgaris. Both conserved end residues are part of each CDR3. D genes are given only for firm matches. Clone size appears in some rows only: once, few, many, or a class for an expanded clone.

d_call j_call clone_size v_call cdr3_nt cdr3_aa
- TRBJ1-1 - TRBV4-2 TGTGCCAGCAGCCAAGGGATCAGGGGAGCTTTCTTT CASSQGIRGAFF
- TRBJ1-2 - TRBV11-2 TGTGCCAGCAGCCCCCATTTTACGGGAGGGGACTATGGCTACACCTTC CASSPHFTGGDYGYTF
- TRBJ1-5 - TRBV28 TGTGCCAGCAGTTTAGAGAGGGGCTATCAGCCCCAGCATTTT CASSLERGYQPQHF
- TRBJ2-7 - TRBV11-1 TGTGCCACCGGCCGGGGCAACTACGAGCAGTACTTC CATGRGNYEQYF
TRBD2 TRBJ2-2 - TRBV20-1 TGCAGTGCTAGAGATCCGCTTCTAGCGGGAGGCCACACCGGGGAGCTGGTTTTT CSARDPLLAGGHTGELVF
- TRBJ1-4 - TRBV2 TGTGCCAGCAGTGAAGCAAGGGGTGGCGAGGCCCCTAATGAAAAACTGTTTTTT CASSEARGGEAPNEKLFF
- TRBJ2-5 few TRBV7-3 TGTGCCAGCAGCTTACGGGGGGCTGGAGAGACCCAGTACTTC CASSLRGAGETQYF
TRBD1 TRBJ2-7 - TRBV7-9 TGTGCCAGCAGCTCGACGACCGGGACAGGGGGTCGGTACGAGCAGTACTTC CASSSTTGTGGRYEQYF
- TRBJ2-7 - TRBV7-9 TGTGCCAGCAGCTCACACTCGGGAAGCGAGCAGTACTTC CASSSHSGSEQYF
TRBD2 TRBJ2-1 once TRBV6-6 TGTGCCAGCAGTTACTCCACAGCGGGAGATGGGTACAATGAGCAGTTCTTC CASSYSTAGDGYNEQFF
TRBD1 TRBJ2-7 - TRBV7-9 TGTGCCAGCAGCTTAGGAGGGGGCTACTCCTACGAGCAGTACTTC CASSLGGGYSYEQYF
- TRBJ1-6 many TRBV29-1 TGCAGCGTCGAGGACCCGGCGGGGTCACCCCTCCACTTT CSVEDPAGSPLHF
- TRBJ2-1 - TRBV19 TGTGCCAGGAGCTCGGGCCATGAGCAGTTCTTC CARSSGHEQFF
- TRBJ1-1 - TRBV7-8 TGTGCCAGCAGCTTAGATGACAGATTGAACACTGAAGCTGTCTTT CASSLDDRLNTEAVF
TRBD2 TRBJ2-7 - TRBV5-4 TGTGCCAGCAGCTTGGCCGGGACTAGCGGGAGGGGCGCCTACGAGCAGTACTTC CASSLAGTSGRGAYEQYF
- TRBJ2-7 - TRBV15 TGTGCCACCAGCAGCTTGGAGCTCAGACGCTACGAGCAGTACTTC CATSSLELRRYEQYF
- TRBJ2-7 - TRBV7-2 TGTGCCAGCAGCGGTGAAACCGGGGTGCAGTACTTC CASSGETGVQYF
- TRBJ1-1 medium-sized TRBV20-1 TGCAGTGCTAGAGACCGCCGCGCGAACACTGAAGCTTTCTTT CSARDRRANTEAFF
- TRBJ1-1 - TRBV6-1 TGTGCCAGCAGCTGGGGACTGTCGAACACTGAAGCTTTCTTT CASSWGLSNTEAFF
- TRBJ2-2 - TRBV7-2 TGTGCCAGCAGCCAGTTTTCGGGGGTCACCGGGGAGCTGTTTTTT CASSQFSGVTGELFF
TRBD1 TRBJ1-2 - TRBV5-8 TGTGCCAGCAGCTCGGGACAGGGACTCTATGGCTACACCTTC CASSSGQGLYGYTF
- TRBJ2-7 few TRBV9 TGTGCCACGAGGGGGACTTTCCGCGAGCAGTACTTC CATRGTFREQYF
- TRBJ1-6 - TRBV6-5 TGTGCCAGCAGGATTAGTACAGGGATCAATTCACCCCTCCACTTT CASRISTGINSPLHF
- TRBJ1-2 - TRBV15 TGTGCCACCAGCAGAGGAACAGCAACTAACTATGGCTACACCTTC CATSRGTATNYGYTF
- TRBJ2-1 few TRBV14 TGTGCCAGCAGCCGCCTTGGGGCGACATACAATGAGCAGTTCTTC CASSRLGATYNEQFF
TRBD2 TRBJ2-3 - TRBV20-1 TGCAGTGCTGGGACTAGCGGGAGAGGGGATACGCAGTCCTTT CSAGTSGRGDTQSF
- TRBJ1-1 many TRBV20-1 TGCAGTGTAGTGGGCCGGGTGAACACTGAAGCTTTCTTT CSVVGRVNTEAFF